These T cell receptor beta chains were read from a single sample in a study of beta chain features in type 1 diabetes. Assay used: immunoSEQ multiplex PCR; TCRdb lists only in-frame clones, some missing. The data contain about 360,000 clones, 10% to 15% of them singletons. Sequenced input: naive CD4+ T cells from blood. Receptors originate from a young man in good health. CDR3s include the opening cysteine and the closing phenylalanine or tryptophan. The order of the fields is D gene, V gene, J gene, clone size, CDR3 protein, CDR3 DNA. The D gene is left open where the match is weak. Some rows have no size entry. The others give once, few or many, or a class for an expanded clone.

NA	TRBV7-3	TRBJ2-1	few	CASSAAGYNEQFF	TGTGCCAGCAGCGCCGCCGGGTACAATGAGCAGTTCTTC
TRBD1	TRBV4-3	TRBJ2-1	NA	CASSSRDRGGDEQFF	TGCGCCAGCAGCTCCCGGGACAGGGGGGGCGATGAGCAGTTCTTC
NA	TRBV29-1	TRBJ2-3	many	CSVGRGRTDTQYF	TGCAGCGTTGGTAGAGGAAGAACAGATACGCAGTATTTT
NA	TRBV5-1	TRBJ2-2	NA	CASSLGLVNTGELFF	TGCGCCAGCAGCTTGGGACTCGTGAACACCGGGGAGCTGTTTTTT
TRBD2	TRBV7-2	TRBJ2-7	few	CASSLVWTRNLGEQYF	TGTGCCAGCAGCTTAGTGTGGACTAGGAACCTAGGCGAGCAGTACTTC
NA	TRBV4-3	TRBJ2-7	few	CASSQGTQTYEQYF	TGCGCCAGCAGCCAAGGCACGCAGACCTACGAGCAGTACTTC
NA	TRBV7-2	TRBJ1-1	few	CASSLARVTEAFF	TGTGCCAGCAGCTTAGCTAGAGTCACTGAAGCTTTCTTT
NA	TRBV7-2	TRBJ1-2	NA	CASSSQGMAGEAYGYTF	TGTGCCAGCAGCTCCCAGGGTATGGCAGGGGAAGCCTATGGCTACACCTTC
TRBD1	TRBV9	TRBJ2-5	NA	CASSPTGQGLQTQYF	TGTGCCAGCAGCCCTACGGGACAGGGGTTACAGACCCAGTACTTC
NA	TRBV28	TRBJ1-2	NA	CASSSGGGGEYGYTF	TGTGCCAGCAGTTCCGGGGGTGGAGGGGAATATGGCTACACCTTC
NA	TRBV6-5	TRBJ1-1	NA	CASSYGGTGAFF	TGTGCCAGCAGTTACGGGGGGACCGGAGCTTTCTTT
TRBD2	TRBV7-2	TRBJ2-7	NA	CASSPTRLAGFYEQYF	TGTGCCAGCAGCCCGACGAGGCTAGCGGGATTCTACGAGCAGTACTTC
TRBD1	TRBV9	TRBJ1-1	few	CASSALQGANTEAFF	TGTGCCAGCAGCGCCTTACAGGGGGCGAACACTGAAGCTTTCTTT
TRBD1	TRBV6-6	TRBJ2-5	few	CASSYAGQGKKTQYF	TGTGCCAGCAGTTACGCCGGACAGGGCAAAAAGACCCAGTACTTC
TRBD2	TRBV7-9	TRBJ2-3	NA	CASSPGGVTDTQYF	TGTGCCAGCAGCCCGGGGGGGGTTACAGATACGCAGTATTTT
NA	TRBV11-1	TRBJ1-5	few	CASSLDGHVNQPQHF	TGTGCCAGCAGCTTAGACGGACACGTCAATCAGCCCCAGCATTTT
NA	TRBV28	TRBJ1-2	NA	CASSWAGRYGYTF	TGTGCCAGCAGTTGGGCAGGGCGATATGGCTACACCTTC
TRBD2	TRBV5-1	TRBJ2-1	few	CASSLAGTRAYNEQFF	TGCGCCAGCAGCTTGGCCGGGACTAGAGCCTACAATGAGCAGTTCTTC
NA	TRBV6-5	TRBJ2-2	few	CASSSLTGGSTGELFF	TGTGCCAGCAGTTCCCTGACAGGTGGTTCCACCGGGGAGCTGTTTTTT
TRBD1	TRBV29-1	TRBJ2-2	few	CSVEDRANTGELFF	TGCAGCGTTGAGGACAGGGCGAACACCGGGGAGCTGTTTTTT
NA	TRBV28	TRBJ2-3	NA	CASSLRDTQYF	TGTGCCAGCAGTTTACGAGATACGCAGTATTTT
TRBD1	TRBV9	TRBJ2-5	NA	CASSPSRDRDQETQYF	TGTGCCAGCAGCCCCAGTCGGGACAGGGACCAAGAGACCCAGTACTTC
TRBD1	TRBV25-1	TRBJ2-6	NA	CASSGGTGISGANVLTF	TGTGCCAGCAGTGGCGGGACAGGGATATCTGGGGCCAACGTCCTGACTTTC
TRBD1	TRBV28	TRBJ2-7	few	CASSRLSGTGHHEQYF	TGTGCCAGCAGTAGATTATCCGGGACAGGGCACCACGAGCAGTACTTC
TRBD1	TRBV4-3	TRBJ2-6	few	CASSQGTGQGNSGANVLTF	TGCGCCAGCAGCCAAGGTACGGGACAGGGAAACTCTGGGGCCAACGTCCTGACTTTC
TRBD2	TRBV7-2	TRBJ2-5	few	CASSPWTSGSWETQYF	TGTGCCAGCAGCCCGTGGACTAGCGGGAGTTGGGAGACCCAGTACTTC
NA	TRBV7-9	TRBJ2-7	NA	CASSPNRETGQYF	TGTGCCAGCAGCCCGAACAGGGAGACGGGACAGTACTTC
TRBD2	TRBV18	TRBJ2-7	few	CASSPSSGGTTYEQYF	TGTGCCAGCTCACCCTCTAGCGGAGGTACCACCTACGAGCAGTACTTC
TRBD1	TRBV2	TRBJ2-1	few	CASSPGQGAREQFF	TGTGCCAGCAGTCCGGGACAGGGGGCTAGAGAGCAGTTCTTC
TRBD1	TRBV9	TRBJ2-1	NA	CASSVEGQGANEQFF	TGTGCCAGCAGCGTTGAGGGACAGGGGGCTAATGAGCAGTTCTTC
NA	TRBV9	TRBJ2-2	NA	CASSPLQATRELFF	TGTGCCAGCAGCCCCTTACAGGCTACCCGGGAGCTGTTTTTT
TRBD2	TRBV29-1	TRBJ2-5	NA	CSAGGRGNQETQYF	TGCAGCGCTGGTGGGCGGGGGAACCAAGAGACCCAGTACTTC
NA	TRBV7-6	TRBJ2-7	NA	CASSQPPDGEQYF	TGTGCCAGCAGCCAACCCCCCGACGGGGAGCAGTACTTC
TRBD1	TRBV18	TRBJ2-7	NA	CASSPGQGFYEQYF	TGTGCCAGCTCACCGGGACAGGGATTCTACGAGCAGTACTTC
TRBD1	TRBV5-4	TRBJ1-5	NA	CASSAGTGGNQPQHF	TGTGCCAGCAGCGCCGGGACAGGGGGCAATCAGCCCCAGCATTTT
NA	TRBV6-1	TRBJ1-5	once	CASSEAPGGRSNQPQHF	TGTGCCAGCAGTGAAGCGCCGGGGGGACGTAGCAATCAGCCCCAGCATTTT
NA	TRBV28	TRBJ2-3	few	CASSQDGTSTDTQYF	TGTGCCAGCAGCCAGGACGGGACTAGCACAGATACGCAGTATTTT
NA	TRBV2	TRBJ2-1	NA	CASKEQATYNEQFF	TGTGCCAGCAAAGAACAGGCGACCTACAATGAGCAGTTCTTC
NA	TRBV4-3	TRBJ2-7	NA	CASSLLGGASYEQYF	TGCGCCAGCAGTCTCCTAGGGGGAGCGTCCTACGAGCAGTACTTC
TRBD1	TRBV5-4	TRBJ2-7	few	CASSQYRTGKYEQYF	TGTGCCAGCAGCCAGTACCGGACAGGAAAGTACGAGCAGTACTTC
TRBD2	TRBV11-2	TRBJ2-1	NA	CASSLDLGGGAVVDEQFF	TGTGCCAGCAGCTTAGATCTGGGCGGGGGGGCGGTCGTCGATGAGCAGTTCTTC
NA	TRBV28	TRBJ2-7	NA	CASKEGVYEQYF	TGTGCCAGCAAAGAGGGCGTCTACGAGCAGTACTTC
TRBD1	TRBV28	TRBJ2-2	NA	CASSSTGENTGELFF	TGTGCCAGCAGTTCGACAGGGGAGAACACCGGGGAGCTGTTTTTT
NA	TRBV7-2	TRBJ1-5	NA	CASSLGGTSNQPQHF	TGTGCCAGCAGCTTAGGGGGCACAAGCAATCAGCCCCAGCATTTT
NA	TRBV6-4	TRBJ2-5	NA	CASSVDGGETQYF	TGTGCCAGCAGTGTCGACGGAGGGGAGACCCAGTACTTC